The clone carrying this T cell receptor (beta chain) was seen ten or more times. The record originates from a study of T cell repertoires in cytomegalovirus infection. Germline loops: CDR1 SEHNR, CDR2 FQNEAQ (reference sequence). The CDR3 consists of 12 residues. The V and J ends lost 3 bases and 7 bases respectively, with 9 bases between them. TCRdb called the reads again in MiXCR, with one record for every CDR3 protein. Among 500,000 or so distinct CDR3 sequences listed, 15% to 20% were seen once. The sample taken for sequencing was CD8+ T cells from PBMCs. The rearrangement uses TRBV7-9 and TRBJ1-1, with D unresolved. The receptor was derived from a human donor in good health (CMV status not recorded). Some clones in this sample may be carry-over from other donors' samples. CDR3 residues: CASSFMVSEAFF. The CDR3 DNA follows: TGTGCCAGCAGCTTTATGGTCAGTGAAGCTTTCTTT.